This T cell receptor beta chain was profiled in a study of T-cell reconstitution after alpha-beta-depleted transplantation in children. V was cut by 1 base and J by 4 bases, with 11 bases left in between. Germline CDR1 and CDR2: KGHSH and LQKENI. There are 15 residues in the CDR3. Findings and caveats of the study: Surviving recipient T cells and thymic progenitors produced the high day-60 TCRbeta diversity seen in some patients. Reportedly, alpha-beta T cells present about two months post-transplant originated from several hundred expanded clones of graft origin.

This clonotype was detected a few times. Its specificity is unknown. Unique molecular identifiers were incorporated during preparation of the TCRbeta library. TCRdb ran MiXCR on the PCR reads and lists one entry per CDR3 protein. The data contain some 840,000 distinct CDR3 sequences, around 17% of them singletons. The source is a male patient younger than 18 who had a stem cell transplant for acute lymphoblastic leukemia, so the T cells may come from the graft donor. The rearrangement links TRBV18 to TRBJ2-1; D is possibly TRBD1 (6 bases). This sample comprised PBMCs, mostly from graft donor cells, obtained 360 days after TCRalphabeta/CD19-depleted stem cell transplant. As DNA, the CDR3 is TGTGCCAGCTCACCACAAACAGGGCCTTACAATGAGCAGTTCTTC. Its protein is CASSPQTGPYNEQFF.